Each of the 2 T cell receptor beta chains below was sequenced from the same sample in a study of T-cell reconstitution after alpha-beta-depleted transplantation in children. A TCRbeta library incorporating unique molecular identifiers was prepared. From the PCR reads, TCRdb called clonotypes with MiXCR, one entry per CDR3 protein. Of around 600,000 distinct CDR3 sequences listed, more than 20% are singletons. The sample here was PBMCs, mostly from graft donor cells, taken 360 days after TCRalphabeta/CD19-depleted stem cell transplant. These receptors all come from a boy less than two years old who had a stem cell transplant for acute myeloid leukemia, so the T cells may come from the graft donor.

The sample holds a few counts of this clonotype. The chain has TRBV20-1 and TRBJ2-3, with a weak D call TRBD2 (7 bases). Trimming stripped 5 bases from V and 0 bases from J, with 18 bases between. Germline loops: CDR1 DFQATT, CDR2 SNEGSKA (reference sequence). CDR3 length equals 16 residues. Here the CDR3 DNA reads TGCAGTGCTCCCTTTGGGGGGGCGCCGAGCACAGATACGCAGTATTTT. Translating it yields CSAPFGGAPSTDTQYF.

CDR3 coding DNA: TGTGCCAGCTCACCAATCCCGGGACAGCAAGAGACCCAGTACTTC. It translates to CASSPIPGQQETQYF. This chain links TRBV18 with TRBJ2-5, with 7 bases aligning to TRBD1. Germline values: CDR1 KGHSH, CDR2 LQKENI. Trimming took 2 bases from V and 2 from J; bases not matched to a gene: 5. The CDR3 runs to 15 residues.